The rows below give T cell receptor beta chains drawn from one sample of a study of T cells in Graves' hyperthyroidism and ophthalmopathy. One entry per CDR3 protein results from TCRdb running MiXCR on the multiplex PCR reads. The sample holds about 400,000 distinct CDR3 sequences; less than 15% are singletons and the top ten take 9.2%. Specimen: blood. All receptors derive from a woman aged 18-29 years with Graves' hyperthyroidism. Both conserved end residues are part of each CDR3. The order of the fields is V gene, clone size, J gene, D gene, CDR3 protein, CDR3 DNA. D genes are given only for firm matches. Expanded clones get a size class; other rows say once, few or many, or leave the size out.

TRBV28	many	TRBJ1-4	TRBD1	CASSEDRGLTTNEKLFF	TGTGCCAGCAGTGAGGACAGGGGACTAACAACTAATGAAAAACTGTTTTTT
TRBV19	.	TRBJ1-3	TRBD1	CASSVGQGFGNTIYF	TGTGCCAGTAGTGTGGGACAGGGATTTGGAAACACCATATATTTT
TRBV12-3/TRBV12-4	many	TRBJ1-2	TRBD1	CASRLGQNSYGYTF	TGTGCCAGCAGGCTGGGACAGAACTCTTATGGCTACACCTTC
TRBV27	many	TRBJ2-6	.	CASSASGANVLTF	TGTGCCAGCAGTGCCTCTGGGGCCAACGTCCTGACTTTC
TRBV2	few	TRBJ1-1	.	CASSEYGGLGEAFF	TGTGCCAGCAGTGAATACGGGGGGCTCGGTGAAGCTTTCTTT
TRBV4-2	.	TRBJ2-6	.	CASSQDLNVDVSGANVLTF	TGTGCCAGCAGCCAAGATCTTAATGTCGATGTCTCTGGGGCCAACGTCCTGACTTTC
TRBV30	many	TRBJ2-3	.	CAWVTPLAETDTQYF	TGTGCCTGGGTCACACCGTTAGCGGAAACAGATACGCAGTATTTT
TRBV5-1	many	TRBJ2-3	TRBD2	CASSLWQGGADTQYF	TGCGCCAGCAGCTTGTGGCAGGGAGGGGCAGATACGCAGTATTTT
TRBV29-1	many	TRBJ2-1	.	CSVDSNRRYNEQFF	TGCAGCGTTGACAGTAACAGGAGATACAATGAGCAGTTCTTC
TRBV12-3/TRBV12-4	many	TRBJ2-5	TRBD2	CASSFSGGGETQYF	TGTGCCAGCAGTTTTTCGGGGGGTGGAGAGACCCAGTACTTC
TRBV4-1	few	TRBJ2-3	TRBD2	CASSQEALGGGSDTQYF	TGCGCCAGCAGCCAAGAGGCTTTGGGCGGGGGTAGTGATACGCAGTATTTT
TRBV7-9	many	TRBJ2-5	TRBD1	CASSLGQLQETQYF	TGTGCCAGCAGCCTGGGACAGCTTCAAGAGACCCAGTACTTC
TRBV20-1	many	TRBJ2-1	.	CSARDPQGGYNEQFF	TGCAGTGCTAGAGATCCCCAGGGGGGATACAATGAGCAGTTCTTC
TRBV2	many	TRBJ2-1	TRBD2	CASSGPSGGYGNEQFF	TGTGCCAGCAGTGGTCCCAGCGGGGGATACGGGAATGAGCAGTTCTTC
TRBV20-1	many	TRBJ1-6	TRBD1	CSAQGQGNSPLHF	TGCAGTGCTCAAGGACAGGGGAATTCACCCCTCCACTTT
TRBV27	.	TRBJ2-1	TRBD2	CASSLIGGRAYNEQFF	TGTGCCAGCAGTTTAATAGGCGGGAGGGCCTACAATGAGCAGTTCTTC
TRBV19	.	TRBJ2-7	TRBD2	CASSIGLAGGSDEQYF	TGTGCCAGTAGTATAGGACTAGCGGGAGGGAGCGACGAGCAGTACTTC
TRBV3-1	many	TRBJ2-7	.	CASSQEDSAYEQYF	TGTGCCAGCAGCCAAGAGGACTCAGCCTACGAGCAGTACTTC
TRBV12-3/TRBV12-4	many	TRBJ1-3	TRBD1	CASRFGTGSLTGNTIYF	TGTGCCAGCCGATTCGGGACAGGGTCATTAACTGGAAACACCATATATTTT
TRBV5-1	.	TRBJ2-1	.	CASSWEDGGSYNEQFF	TGCGCCAGCAGCTGGGAGGACGGGGGATCCTACAATGAGCAGTTCTTC
TRBV28	many	TRBJ2-1	TRBD2	CASSLWASGGGTPYNEQFF	TGTGCCAGCTCGCTGTGGGCTAGCGGGGGGGGGACCCCCTACAATGAGCAGTTCTTC
TRBV2	many	TRBJ2-5	.	CAGLAGMWGQETQYF	TGTGCCGGGCTCGCGGGGATGTGGGGACAAGAGACCCAGTACTTC
TRBV6-1	many	TRBJ2-1	.	CASSYSASSDNEQFF	TGTGCCAGCAGTTATTCCGCCTCTAGCGACAATGAGCAGTTCTTC
TRBV3-1	many	TRBJ1-2	.	CASSQDVAFYGYTF	TGTGCCAGCAGCCAAGATGTAGCCTTCTATGGCTACACCTTC
TRBV2	.	TRBJ2-7	.	CASSESVEQYF	TGTGCCAGCAGTGAATCCGTCGAGCAGTACTTC
TRBV12-3/TRBV12-4	many	TRBJ2-3	.	CASSSVLADTQYF	TGTGCCAGCAGTTCGGTTTTGGCAGATACGCAGTATTTT
TRBV7-9	many	TRBJ2-2	.	CASSLAGVYNGELFF	TGTGCCAGCAGCTTAGCGGGAGTATATAACGGGGAGCTGTTTTTT
TRBV4-1	.	TRBJ1-4	.	CASSQEGLRGEKLFF	TGCGCCAGCAGCCAAGAGGGTTTAAGAGGGGAAAAACTGTTTTTT